This TCR beta chain derives from a study of CD8 T cells in ankylosing spondylitis. Overall study findings and caveats: Disease-linked clones bore a CD8+ phenotype and were relatively rare in peripheral blood. Enrichment of disease-linked clones was reportedly significant in matched ankylosing spondylitis synovial fluid. Ankylosing spondylitis blood appeared to be characterized by a TCR beta motif of 7 to 9 highly homologous variants.

V lost 7 bases and J lost 0, with 16 bases in between. The CDR3 loop spans 15 amino acids. Making the TCR beta libraries involved quantitative 5'-RACE with molecular barcodes. TCRdb called the 5' RACE reads again in MiXCR, with one record for every CDR3 protein. Seen here are 90,000 to 120,000 distinct CDR3 sequences, about 24% observed once, and the top ten hold over 9%. On this clonotype: The antigen is undetermined.

The TCR originated in a male donor with ankylosing spondylitis. The sequencing input was synovial fluid, either unsorted or a sorted T cell fraction (not recorded which). The J gene is TRBJ2-7, the V gene TRBV12-3 or TRBV12-4, with D unclear. The CDR3, as DNA: TGTGCCAGCAATGCCGGGCCGAAGAGCTCCTACGAGCAGTACTTC. Encoded protein: CASNAGPKSSYEQYF.